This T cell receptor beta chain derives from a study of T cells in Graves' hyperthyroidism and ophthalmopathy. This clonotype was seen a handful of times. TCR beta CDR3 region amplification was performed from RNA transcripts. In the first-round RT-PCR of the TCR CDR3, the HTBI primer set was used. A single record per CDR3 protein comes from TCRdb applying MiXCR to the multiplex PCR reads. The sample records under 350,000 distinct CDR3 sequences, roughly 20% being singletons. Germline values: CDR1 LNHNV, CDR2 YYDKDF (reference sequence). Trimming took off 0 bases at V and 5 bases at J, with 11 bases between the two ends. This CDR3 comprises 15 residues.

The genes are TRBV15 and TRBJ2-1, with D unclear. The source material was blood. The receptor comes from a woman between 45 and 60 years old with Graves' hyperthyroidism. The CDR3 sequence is CATSRDALINNEQFF. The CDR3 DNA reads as TGTGCCACCAGCAGAGATGCGCTTATAAACAATGAGCAGTTCTTC.